This TCR beta chain was retrieved from a study of cytomegalovirus exposure and HLA in healthy donors. PCR amplification relied on 60 Vbeta primers (plus 13 Jbeta primers). TCRdb's copy holds only in-frame clones and misses some; the assay was immunoSEQ multiplex PCR. The sample includes fewer than 200,000 clones, more than 75% of them seen just once. The CDR3 is 16 amino acids. CDR1 is LNHDA, CDR2 SQIVND, per germline (reference sequence). The germline V and J ends were trimmed by 5 bases and 0 bases, with 16 bases remaining between them. This rearrangement joins TRBV19 to TRBJ1-2, with D maybe TRBD1 (5 bases). The TCR comes from a man younger than 40 in good health and CMV-seropositive. Sample: PBMCs. CDR3 nucleotide sequence: TGTGCCAGTAGTCGGCCCCAGGGCCGATCTAACTATGGCTACACCTTC. This codes for CASSRPQGRSNYGYTF.